The source of this T cell receptor beta chain is a study of long-term antiretroviral therapy in people with HIV. General study findings and limits: Clones that expanded before ART (that is, prior to treatment) dominated the repertoire at all time points.

Running of the v3.0 immunoSEQ assay took place at survey level. Repertoires were generated with immunoSEQ multiplex PCR, while TCRdb's copy carries only in-frame clones and drops some. The sample contains approximately 21,000 clones, around four fifths of which appear only once. The CDR3 is made up of 15 amino acids. CDR1 and CDR2 (germline): LNHDA, SQIVND (reference sequence). The V end was cut by 5 bases, the J end by 4 bases, with 18 bases between. This clone came up a few times. The target antigen is unknown. This sample comprised unsorted PBMCs, obtained roughly 6.1 years after starting antiretroviral therapy. The clonotype was recovered from a man aged 25 to 40 with HIV. The V gene is TRBV19, the J gene TRBJ2-7, with D perhaps matching TRBD2 (5 bases). This CDR3 reads CASSYVVAKPYEQYF. In DNA, the CDR3 is TGTGCCAGTAGTTACGTAGTAGCGAAACCTTACGAGCAGTACTTC.